This T cell receptor (beta chain) was identified during a study of T cell responses to AZD1222 COVID-19 vaccine (dated by TCRdb to the early 2020s). For the study in its entirety: TCR sequencing covered some 240 trial participants: nearly 210 given two doses of AZD1222 and some 25 given two doses of MenACWY control vaccine. Enrollment into the trials was organized by age into subgroups of 18-55, 56-69 and 70-plus years, and those subgroups contained roughly 160, 29 and 62 TCR-sequenced participants, respectively.

The germline V gene (reference sequence) sets CDR1 to DFQATT and CDR2 to SNEGSKA. V and J lose 7 bases and 0 bases, and a span of 4 bases separates them. The CDR3 covers 11 residues, taking in both the cysteine and the phenylalanine. CDR3 DNA is the only sequence kept; it has 33 bases, read in frame from the first base. The CDR3 regions of human TCRbeta chains were analyzed by immunosequencing. The authors processed their data as follows. Repertoire TCRs were matched against a reference library of SARS-CoV-2-specific TCRs generated with the MIRA antigen-specificity platform. Breadth was defined as the fraction of unique TCRs that were SARS-CoV-2-associated, and depth was defined as the fraction of total T cells that were SARS-CoV-2-associated. Using the MIRA data, every spike-specific TCR was mapped to the spike region that the TCR reacted to and assigned to either a CD4 or a CD8 class. Log10-transformed breadth and depth values were compared by one-way ANOVA with Sidak's multiple comparisons tests. TCRdb provides this immuneACCESS table in a form limited to in-frame rearrangements. Some clones are lacking; in checked studies, under half of them reflect an unresolved V gene, and why the rest are absent is not known. The DNA gave D and trimming, while V, J and clone size come from that table. The sample table contains about 73,000 clones; only one count was recorded for roughly nine tenths of them. About 9.3% of the sample is taken by the ten largest.

As concerns this clone: The antigen it binds to is not known. One base away there is no much larger clone; base qualities are not given.

General findings and caveats noted by the study authors: Most participants were white British and females outnumbered males, and the authors suggested that clonal diversity may have been underestimated. The 56-69-year group was small, and its depth increase did not reach significance, likely because of low power. CD4 TCRs associated with the vaccine covered the entire spike protein, and the dominant responses were in regions 160-218 and 743-854. A significant rise in spike-specific TCR breadth and depth was observed after two AZD1222 doses relative to day 0 and relative to MenACWY recipients. Epitopes outside the regions mutated in the B.1.351 and B.1.1.7 variants were reportedly recognized by nearly half of the unique spike-specific TCRs. Conclusions about previously exposed vaccinees were limited because only six AZD1222 recipients were SARS-CoV-2 seropositive at baseline. No day 14 peak-response samples were available, so repertoires were characterized only after the peak T cell response.

What the time point label conveys for this sample: about 28 days (+/-7) after the second vaccine dose. AZD1222 recipients given second doses at about 4 weeks or at about 12 weeks were pooled, since spike-specific TCR depth and breadth were not found to differ between the two schedules. Vaccinee samples were obtained from the UK trials COV001 and COV002, which included a single-blind randomized controlled phase 2/3 trial of AZD1222 (ChAdOx1 nCoV-19) in healthy adults. For TCRbeta chain sequencing, PBMC samples from trial participants were taken at day 0 and at day 28 after the second dose. Sample: peripheral blood, taken 28 days after the second AZD1222 dose. The TCR comes from an adult who received the AZD1222 COVID-19 vaccine. The rearranged segments are TRBV20-1 and TRBJ2-1; too little of a D gene remains to name it. The CDR3 reads as follows: CSVGSYNEQFF. The sequenced DNA is TGCAGTGTAGGCTCCTACAATGAGCAGTTCTTC.